These 28 T cell receptor beta chains came from one sample sequenced in a study of shared clonotypes between healthy human individuals. Measured with immunoSEQ multiplex PCR; TCRdb has only the in-frame clones, and not every one. The profile shows some 95,000 clones, approximately 63% of them singletons. The specimen was memory CD8+ T cells sorted from blood. Indicated subset: CD45RO+ cells pooled with CCR7-negative TemRA cells. The receptors were sampled from a man between 25 and 39 years old in good health.

This rearrangement joins TRBV29-1 to TRBJ2-2; D assignment may be TRBD1 or TRBD2 (5 bases each). CDR3 size: 13 residues. Trimming cost V 4 bases and J 6 bases, with 12 bases left between them. Germline V gives CDR1 SQVTM, CDR2 ANQGSEA. In nucleotides, the CDR3 is TGCAGCGTTGTTCGTGGGGGATCCGGGGAGCTGTTTTTT. Protein: CSVVRGGSGELFF.

This chain uses TRBV30 with TRBJ1-2; D call uncertain. Between the trimmed V and J ends, which lost 0 bases and 2 bases, there was a span of 13 bases. Germline V lookup: CDR1 GTSNPN, CDR2 SVGIG (reference sequence). This CDR3 has 15 amino acids. The CDR3 coding sequence is TGTGCCTGGAGTGTATCGGCAGGACTGAACTATGGCTACACCTTC. Translating gives CAWSVSAGLNYGYTF.

On this clone: This same CDR3 is encoded by further DNA sequences in the sample. J is TRBJ2-7 and V is TRBV7-9; D unresolved. CDR1 is SEHNR and CDR2 is FQNEAQ in the germline V gene (reference sequence). The CDR3 extends over 12 amino acids. The V end lost 3 bases, the J end lost 4 bases, and 7 bases lay between the germline ends. CDR3 coding DNA: TGTGCCAGCAGCTTCCCCACTTACGAGCAGTACTTC. The encoded protein is CASSFPTYEQYF.

V usage is TRBV5-6 and J usage is TRBJ1-2, with D unclear. From germline, CDR1 is SGHDT and CDR2 YYEEEE. This CDR3 is built from 12 residues. Trimming left V 0 bases short and J 4 bases short, with 4 bases between. Written as DNA, the CDR3 is TGTGCCAGCAGCTTGGGCGTCTATGGCTACACCTTC. It yields the protein CASSLGVYGYTF.

The CDR3 here is CASSVQGGKPQHF. CDR3 DNA sequence: TGTGCCAGCAGTGTGCAGGGGGGTAAGCCCCAGCATTTT. The V gene is TRBV2, the J gene TRBJ1-5; 7 bases match TRBD1. Germline V gene data show CDR1 as SNHLY and CDR2 as FYNNEI. V lost 4 bases and J lost 8; bases outside the gene matches: 5. The CDR3 contains 13 residues.

The gene calls are TRBV5-6 and TRBJ2-5; D possibly corresponds to TRBD2 (6 bases). The CDR3 spans 13 residues. Germline V CDR1 and CDR2: SGHDT, YYEEEE. Trimming left V 1 base short and J 4 bases short, with 8 bases between. CDR3 nucleotide sequence: TGTGCCAGCAGCTTGACCGGGGGAGAGACCCAGTACTTC. It is translated as CASSLTGGETQYF.

The chain has TRBV16 and TRBJ1-3; D is unresolved. Germline V gene lookup returns CDR1 KGHSY and CDR2 FQNENV. Trimming stripped 3 bases from V and 4 bases from J, with 10 bases between. The CDR3 is 14 residues long. CDR3 coding DNA: TGTGCCAGCAGCCAGTCCCAGTCGGGAAACACCATATATTTT. Amino acids: CASSQSQSGNTIYF.

Many counts were recorded for this clone. The rearrangement joins TRBV28 to TRBJ2-7; no definite D call. V dropped 5 bases and J dropped 1 base, with 6 bases sitting between them. The germline V gene encodes CDR1 MDHEN and CDR2 SYDVKM. The CDR3 covers 12 residues. CDR3 protein: CASSALSYEQYF. The CDR3 nucleotides read TGTGCCAGCAGTGCCCTTTCCTACGAGCAGTACTTC.

The V and J genes are TRBV19 and TRBJ2-7; D gene uncertain. Germline values: CDR1 LNHDA, CDR2 SQIVND (reference sequence). V dropped 7 bases and J dropped 6 bases, with 16 bases sitting between them. The CDR3 extends over 13 amino acids. The CDR3 DNA sequence: TGTGCCAGTACCTACCTGGGGTCGTCCGAGCAGTACTTC. Translated, it gives CASTYLGSSEQYF.

The chain recombines TRBV25-1 with TRBJ2-7; 7 bases agree with TRBD1. CDR1 and CDR2 (germline): MGHDK, SYGVNS. The CDR3 is 17 amino acids. V shed 1 base, J shed 5 bases, and the junction held 14 bases outside the gene matches. CDR3 bases: TGTGCCAGCAGTGAATCGGCAGGGACAGCGCTTGGAGACGAGCAGTACTTC. This sequence encodes CASSESAGTALGDEQYF.

This chain connects TRBV2 to TRBJ1-1; D possibly corresponds to TRBD1 (5 bases). The V end lost 7 bases, the J end lost 6 bases, and 9 bases lay between the germline ends. This CDR3 has 11 residues. The germline V gene has CDR1 SNHLY and CDR2 FYNNEI. The chain's CDR3 is CASKGRAEAFF. In DNA, the CDR3 is TGTGCCAGCAAGGGCAGGGCTGAAGCTTTCTTT. Full variable domain (remainder filled in from reference TRBV2 and TRBJ1-1): EPEVTQTPSHQVTQMGQEVILRCVPISNHLYFYWYRQILGQKVEFLVSFYNNEISEKSEIFDDQFSVERPDGSNFTLKIRSTKLEDSAMYFCASKGRAEAFFGQGTRLTVV.

This clone has more than one count but fewer than ten. The gene calls are TRBV6-6 and TRBJ1-5; TRBD1 matches at 9 bases. Germline V CDR1 and CDR2: MNHNY, SVGAGI (reference sequence). The CDR3 runs 15 residues. Trimming took 5 bases from V and 6 from J; bases not matched to a gene: 8. This CDR3 reads CASSATGTGSQPQHF. The CDR3, as DNA: TGTGCCAGCAGTGCTACCGGGACAGGGAGTCAGCCCCAGCATTTT.

V usage is TRBV2 and J usage is TRBJ1-1, with D maybe TRBD1 (5 bases). The CDR3 runs 13 residues. V lost 7 bases and J 2 bases, leaving 11 bases between the germline ends. Germline values: CDR1 SNHLY, CDR2 FYNNEI. This CDR3 is CASKPDRNTEAFF. CDR3 DNA sequence: TGTGCCAGCAAACCCGACAGAAACACTGAAGCTTTCTTT.

This chain uses TRBV2 with TRBJ2-3, with D possibly TRBD2 on 6 matching bases. V gave up 4 bases and J gave up 8 bases, with 16 bases separating them. The CDR3 length is 14 residues. Germline-derived CDR1 and CDR2 are SNHLY and FYNNEI. The DNA for the CDR3 is TGTGCCAGCAGTGTGGAGGGGATTGGGCGTACGCAGTATTTT. This translates into CASSVEGIGRTQYF.

This clone was observed a single time. The J gene is TRBJ1-5, the V gene TRBV28; a weak D match, TRBD1 (5 bases). Germline lookup yields CDR1 MDHEN and CDR2 SYDVKM. Trimming left V 5 bases short and J 3 bases short, with 14 bases between. The CDR3 is made up of 15 amino acids. The CDR3 DNA sequence: TGTGCCAGCAGTAACCGGGACCTCTACAATCAGCCCCAGCATTTT. Translated: CASSNRDLYNQPQHF.

The rearrangement links TRBV5-1 to TRBJ2-7; D is undetermined. The V gene's germline CDR1 is SGHRS and CDR2 YFSETQ. The CDR3 consists of 12 residues. Trimming removed 0 bases from V and 7 bases from J, with 8 bases in between. In DNA, the CDR3 is TGCGCCAGCAGCTTGGGGGCCGGGGAGCAGTACTTC. Translation gives CASSLGAGEQYF.

J is TRBJ1-1 and V is TRBV15; D uncertain. The V end lost 5 bases, the J end lost 4 bases, and 17 bases lay between the germline ends. This CDR3 comprises 15 residues. CDR1 LNHNV and CDR2 YYDKDF come from the germline V gene (reference sequence). In nucleotides, the CDR3 is TGTGCCACCAGCCGAAGCAAGACGGGAGGCACTGAAGCTTTCTTT. Amino acids: CATSRSKTGGTEAFF.

In its sample, this clone was seen a few times. The J gene is TRBJ2-1, the V gene TRBV9, with TRBD1 identical over 8 bases. The CDR3 runs to 16 residues. CDR1 SGDLS and CDR2 YYNGEE come from the germline V gene. After removal of 3 bases from V and 4 bases from J, the junction contained 9 bases not matched to a gene. DNA for the CDR3: TGTGCCAGCAGCGAAGCCCCCGGGGACAGGTACAATGAGCAGTTCTTC. As protein: CASSEAPGDRYNEQFF.

This clone was observed at least ten times. The CDR3 sequence: CASSPEHSGELFF. The CDR3 bases are TGTGCCAGCAGCCCCGAGCATTCCGGGGAGCTGTTTTTT. The chain links TRBV5-5 to TRBJ2-2; the D is unclear. V was pared by 4 bases and J by 6 bases, with 10 bases between. This CDR3 contains 13 residues. Germline V gives CDR1 SGHKS, CDR2 YYEKEE (reference sequence).

This clone was observed at least ten times. The chain joins TRBV5-6 to TRBJ2-1, with TRBD2 identical over 9 bases. The V segment lost 6 bases and the J segment 4 bases; nucleotides outside the gene matches: 11. Germline CDR1 is SGHDT and CDR2 is YYEEEE. This CDR3 has 16 amino acids. CDR3 coding DNA: TGTGCCAGCAACCGCCCCACTAGCGGGTTATACAATGAGCAGTTCTTC. It encodes CASNRPTSGLYNEQFF.

This CDR3 reads CASSRDRGVTDTQYF. The CDR3 bases are TGTGCCAGCAGTAGAGACAGGGGGGTAACAGATACGCAGTATTTT. This chain links TRBV25-1 with TRBJ2-3, with TRBD1 matching over 9 bases. With 5 bases clipped from V and 3 bases from J, the junction kept 6 bases outside the gene matches. CDR3 size: 15 residues. The germline V gene has CDR1 MGHDK and CDR2 SYGVNS.

This clone was seen repeatedly, ten times or more. The V call is TRBV10-3, the J call TRBJ2-2, with 13 bases identical to TRBD2. Unmatched junction bases numbered 5, after V lost 5 bases and J lost 5 bases. The CDR3 is 16 amino acids. The germline V gene encodes CDR1 ENHRY and CDR2 SYGVKD. The CDR3 spells CAISPGLAGVTGELFF. In DNA form, the CDR3 reads TGTGCCATCAGTCCTGGACTAGCGGGAGTAACCGGGGAGCTGTTTTTT.

The chain employs TRBV7-6 and TRBJ2-7; D remains unclear. Germline V CDR1 and CDR2: SGHVS, FNYEAQ. Trimming shortened V by 2 bases and J by 3 bases, and 11 bases separated the two germline ends. The CDR3 covers 14 residues. CDR3 protein: CASSLFGQSYEQYF. In DNA form, the CDR3 reads TGTGCCAGCAGCTTATTCGGGCAAAGCTACGAGCAGTACTTC.

The table lists this clone with a few counts. The CDR3 DNA follows: TGTGCCAGCAGTGCGGGACCATCCTACGAGCAGTACTTC. Amino acids: CASSAGPSYEQYF. The J gene is TRBJ2-7, the V gene TRBV25-1; D may match TRBD1 or TRBD2 (5 bases each). The CDR3 extends over 13 amino acids. V was pared by 4 bases and J by 1 base, with 8 bases between. CDR1 and CDR2 from the germline V gene are MGHDK and SYGVNS.

This chain uses TRBV2 with TRBJ1-5; tentatively, D is TRBD1 (5 bases). Germline V gives CDR1 SNHLY, CDR2 FYNNEI. This CDR3 is 14 amino acids long. Trimming took off 1 base at V and 5 bases at J, with 9 bases between the two ends. CDR3 DNA sequence: TGTGCCAGCAGTGAAGGGGGGTCGGATCAGCCCCAGCATTTT. Its protein product is CASSEGGSDQPQHF.

This chain links TRBV7-2 with TRBJ2-2; TRBD2 agrees at 7 bases. With V trimmed by 6 bases and J by 0 bases, 1 base remained unmatched. This CDR3 is built from 14 residues. Germline CDR1 is SGHTA and CDR2 is FQGNSA. The CDR3 DNA sequence: TGTGCCAGCAGGGGGACTACGAACACCGGGGAGCTGTTTTTT. It is translated as CASRGTTNTGELFF.

V usage is TRBV10-1 and J usage is TRBJ2-1, with 7 bases that match TRBD1. With 0 bases clipped from V and 2 bases from J, the junction kept 10 bases outside the gene matches. The CDR3 runs to 18 residues. Germline CDR1 reads WNHNN; CDR2 reads SYGVQD (reference sequence). This chain's CDR3 is CASSESIGGRGAYNEQFF. CDR3 nucleotide sequence: TGCGCCAGCAGTGAGTCTATAGGGGGCAGGGGAGCCTACAATGAGCAGTTCTTC.

The chain employs TRBV21-1 and TRBJ1-2. TRBV21-1 is a pseudogene segment. CDR3 length: 14 residues. The DNA of the CDR3 is TGTGCCAGCAGCCGCCCGGGGTTTCTCTATGGCTACACCTTC. It encodes CASSRPGFLYGYTF.